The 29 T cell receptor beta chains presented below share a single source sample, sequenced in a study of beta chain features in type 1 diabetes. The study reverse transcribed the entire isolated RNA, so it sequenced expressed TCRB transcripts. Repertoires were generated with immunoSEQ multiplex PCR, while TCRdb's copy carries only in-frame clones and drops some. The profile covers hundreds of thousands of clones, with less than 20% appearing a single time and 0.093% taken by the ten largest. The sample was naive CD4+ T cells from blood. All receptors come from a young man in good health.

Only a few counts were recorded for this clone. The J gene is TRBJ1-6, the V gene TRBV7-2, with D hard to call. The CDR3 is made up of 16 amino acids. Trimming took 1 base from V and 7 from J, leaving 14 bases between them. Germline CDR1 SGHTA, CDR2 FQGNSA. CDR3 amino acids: CASSLGSANANSPLHF. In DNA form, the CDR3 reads TGTGCCAGCAGCTTAGGATCGGCCAATGCAAATTCACCCCTCCACTTT.

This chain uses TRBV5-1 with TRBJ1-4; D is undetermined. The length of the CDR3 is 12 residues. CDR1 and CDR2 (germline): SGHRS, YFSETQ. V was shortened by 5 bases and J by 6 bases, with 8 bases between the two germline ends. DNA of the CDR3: TGCGCCAGCAGAAGAAGCGATGAAAAACTGTTTTTT. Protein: CASRRSDEKLFF.

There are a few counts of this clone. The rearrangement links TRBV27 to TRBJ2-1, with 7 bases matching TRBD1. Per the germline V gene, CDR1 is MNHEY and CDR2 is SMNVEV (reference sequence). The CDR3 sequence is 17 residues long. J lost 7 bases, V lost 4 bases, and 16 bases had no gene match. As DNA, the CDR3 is TGTGCCAGCAGTTATGCAAAGGGGGCGTTAGTAGGTAATGAGCAGTTCTTC. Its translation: CASSYAKGALVGNEQFF.

In DNA, the CDR3 is TGCGCCAGCAGCCAACGAATCCGAGACGACAGGGGGCAAGGGCAGCCCCAGCATTTT. Translation gives CASSQRIRDDRGQGQPQHF. V gene TRBV4-1 combines with J gene TRBJ1-5; TRBD1 matches at 10 bases. Germline CDR1 is MGHRA and CDR2 is YSYEKL. This CDR3 spans 19 amino acids. Trimming at V came to 2 bases and at J to 7 bases, leaving 17 bases not matched to a gene.

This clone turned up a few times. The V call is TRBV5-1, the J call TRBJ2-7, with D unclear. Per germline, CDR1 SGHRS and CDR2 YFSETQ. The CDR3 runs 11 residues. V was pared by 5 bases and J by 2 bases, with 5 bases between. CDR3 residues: CASSRAYEQYF. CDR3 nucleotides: TGCGCCAGCAGTCGTGCCTACGAGCAGTACTTC. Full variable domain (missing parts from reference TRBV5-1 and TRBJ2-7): KAGVTQTPRYLIKTRGQQVTLSCSPISGHRSVSWYQQTPGQGLQFLFEYFSETQRNKGNFPGRFSGRQFSNSRSEMNVSTLELGDSALYLCASSRAYEQYFGPGTRLTVT.

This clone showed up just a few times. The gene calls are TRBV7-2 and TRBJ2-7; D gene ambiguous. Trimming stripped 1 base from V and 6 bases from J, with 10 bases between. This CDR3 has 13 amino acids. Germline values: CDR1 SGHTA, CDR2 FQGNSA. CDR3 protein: CASSLVDLGEQYF. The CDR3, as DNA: TGTGCCAGCAGCTTAGTGGATCTTGGCGAGCAGTACTTC.

The CDR3 reads CASSHRLAGSTNEQFF. The CDR3 region has the DNA TGTGCCAGCAGCCACAGACTAGCGGGATCGACGAATGAGCAGTTCTTC. The chain combines TRBV28 with TRBJ2-1, with TRBD2 matching 11 bases. In germline, CDR1 is MDHEN, CDR2 SYDVKM. The CDR3 loop spans 16 amino acids. V shed 6 bases, J shed 7 bases, and the junction held 11 bases outside the gene matches. Supplemented by reference TRBV28 and TRBJ2-1, the full variable domain reads DVKVTQSSRYLVKRTGEKVFLECVQDMDHENMFWYRQDPGLGLRLIYFSYDVKMKEKGDIPEGYSVSREKKERFSLILESASTNQTSMYLCASSHRLAGSTNEQFFGPGTRLTVL.

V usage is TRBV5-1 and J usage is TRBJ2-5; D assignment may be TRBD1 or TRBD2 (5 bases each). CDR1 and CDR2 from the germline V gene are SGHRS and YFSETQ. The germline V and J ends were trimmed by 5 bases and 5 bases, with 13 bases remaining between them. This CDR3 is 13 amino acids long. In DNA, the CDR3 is TGCGCCAGCAGGAGGGGTGACGCGGAGACCCAGTACTTC. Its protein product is CASRRGDAETQYF.

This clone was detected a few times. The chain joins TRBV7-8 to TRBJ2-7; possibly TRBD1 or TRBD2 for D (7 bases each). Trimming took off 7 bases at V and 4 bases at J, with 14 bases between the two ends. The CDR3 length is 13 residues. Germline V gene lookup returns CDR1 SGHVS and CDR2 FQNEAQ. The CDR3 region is CASKGGGVYEQYF. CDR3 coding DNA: TGTGCCAGCAAGGGAGGGGGCGTATACGAGCAGTACTTC. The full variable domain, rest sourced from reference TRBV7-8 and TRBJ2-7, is GAGVSQSPRYKVAKRGQDVALRCDPISGHVSLFWYQQALGQGPEFLTYFQNEAQLDKSGLPSDRFFAERPEGSVSTLKIQRTQQEDSAVYLCASKGGGVYEQYFGPGTRLTVT.

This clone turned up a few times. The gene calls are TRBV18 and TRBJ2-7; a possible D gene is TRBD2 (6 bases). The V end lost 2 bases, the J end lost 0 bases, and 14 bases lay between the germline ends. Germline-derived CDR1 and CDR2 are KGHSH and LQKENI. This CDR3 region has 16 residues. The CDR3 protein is CASSPSPSGSSYEQYF. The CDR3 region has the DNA TGTGCCAGCTCACCATCTCCAAGCGGGTCCTCCTACGAGCAGTACTTC.

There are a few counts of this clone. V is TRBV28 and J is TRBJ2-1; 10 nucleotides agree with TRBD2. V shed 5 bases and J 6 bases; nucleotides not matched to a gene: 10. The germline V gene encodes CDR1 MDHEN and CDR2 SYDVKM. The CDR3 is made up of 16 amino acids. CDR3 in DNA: TGTGCCAGCAGTCTACCGCGGGTAGCGGGAGGCAATGAGCAGTTCTTC. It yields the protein CASSLPRVAGGNEQFF.

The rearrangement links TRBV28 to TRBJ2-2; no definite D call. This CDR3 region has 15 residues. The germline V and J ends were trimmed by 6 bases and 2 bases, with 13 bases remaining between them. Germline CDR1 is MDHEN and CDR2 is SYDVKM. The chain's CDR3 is CASSRILPNTGELFF. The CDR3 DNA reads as TGTGCCAGCAGCCGTATTCTCCCTAACACCGGGGAGCTGTTTTTT.

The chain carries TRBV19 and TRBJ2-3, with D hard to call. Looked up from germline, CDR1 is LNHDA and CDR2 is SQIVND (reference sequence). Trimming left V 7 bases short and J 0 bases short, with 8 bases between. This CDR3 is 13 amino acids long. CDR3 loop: CASNRISTDTQYF. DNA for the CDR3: TGTGCCAGTAACCGCATAAGCACAGATACGCAGTATTTT.

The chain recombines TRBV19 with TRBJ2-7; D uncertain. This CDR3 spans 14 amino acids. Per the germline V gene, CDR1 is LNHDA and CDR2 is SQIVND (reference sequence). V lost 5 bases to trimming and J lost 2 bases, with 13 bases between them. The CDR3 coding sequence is TGTGCCAGTAGTCGTCGTTCTGATACCTACGAGCAGTACTTC. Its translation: CASSRRSDTYEQYF.

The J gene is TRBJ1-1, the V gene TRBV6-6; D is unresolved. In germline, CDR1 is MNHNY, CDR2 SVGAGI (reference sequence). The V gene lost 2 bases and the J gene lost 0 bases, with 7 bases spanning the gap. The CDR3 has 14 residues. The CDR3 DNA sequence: TGTGCCAGCAGTTACGCAGAGATGAACACTGAAGCTTTCTTT. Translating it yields CASSYAEMNTEAFF.

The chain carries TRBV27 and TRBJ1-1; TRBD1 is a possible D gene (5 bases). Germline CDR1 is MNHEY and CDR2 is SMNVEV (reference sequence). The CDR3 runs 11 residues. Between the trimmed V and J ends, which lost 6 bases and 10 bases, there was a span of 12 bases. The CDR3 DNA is TGTGCCAGCAGCCTAACCGGGGGAGCTTTCTTT. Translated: CASSLTGGAFF.

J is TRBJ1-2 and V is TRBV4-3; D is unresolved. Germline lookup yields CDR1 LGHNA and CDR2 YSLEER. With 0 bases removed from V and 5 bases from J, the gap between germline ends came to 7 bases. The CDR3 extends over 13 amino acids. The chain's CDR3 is CASSQDLTYGYTF. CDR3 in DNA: TGCGCCAGCAGCCAAGATCTGACTTATGGCTACACCTTC.

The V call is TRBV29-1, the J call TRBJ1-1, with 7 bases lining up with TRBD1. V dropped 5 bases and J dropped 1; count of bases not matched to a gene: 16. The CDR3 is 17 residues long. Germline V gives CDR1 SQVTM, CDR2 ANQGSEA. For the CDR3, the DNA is TGCAGCGTTTCGCGGGCCACAGGGGTCCAGGGGAACACTGAAGCTTTCTTT. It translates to CSVSRATGVQGNTEAFF.

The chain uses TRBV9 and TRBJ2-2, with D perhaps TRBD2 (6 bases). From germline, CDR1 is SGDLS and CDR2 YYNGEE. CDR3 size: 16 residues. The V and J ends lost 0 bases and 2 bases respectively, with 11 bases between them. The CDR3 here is CASSVVAGPNTGELFF. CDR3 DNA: TGTGCCAGCAGCGTAGTCGCGGGGCCTAACACCGGGGAGCTGTTTTTT.

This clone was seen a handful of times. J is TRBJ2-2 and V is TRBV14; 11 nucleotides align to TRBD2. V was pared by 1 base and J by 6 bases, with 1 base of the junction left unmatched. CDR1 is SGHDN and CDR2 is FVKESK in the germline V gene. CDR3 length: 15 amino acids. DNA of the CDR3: TGTGCCAGCAGCCAAGTAGCGGGAGGGCCCGGGGAGCTGTTTTTT. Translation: CASSQVAGGPGELFF.

CDR3 region: CASSYGGAFF. In DNA form, the CDR3 reads TGTGCCAGCAGTTACGGGGGAGCTTTCTTT. This rearrangement joins TRBV6-5 to TRBJ1-1; the D gene is possibly TRBD1 (5 bases). There are 10 residues in the CDR3. Trimming cost V 2 bases and J 10 bases, with 5 bases left between them. CDR1 and CDR2 (germline): MNHEY, SVGAGI.

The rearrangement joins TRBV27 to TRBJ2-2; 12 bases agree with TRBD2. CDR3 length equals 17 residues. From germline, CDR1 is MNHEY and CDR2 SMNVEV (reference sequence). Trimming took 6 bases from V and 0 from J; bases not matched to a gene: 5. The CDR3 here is CASSPLAGGPNTGELFF. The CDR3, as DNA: TGTGCCAGCAGCCCTCTAGCGGGAGGGCCGAACACCGGGGAGCTGTTTTTT.

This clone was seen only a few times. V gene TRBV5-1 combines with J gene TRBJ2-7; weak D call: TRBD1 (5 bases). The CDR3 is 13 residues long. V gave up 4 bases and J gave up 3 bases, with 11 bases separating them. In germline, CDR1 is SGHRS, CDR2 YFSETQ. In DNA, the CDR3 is TGCGCCAGCAGCGCTACAGGTATCTACGAGCAGTACTTC. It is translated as CASSATGIYEQYF.

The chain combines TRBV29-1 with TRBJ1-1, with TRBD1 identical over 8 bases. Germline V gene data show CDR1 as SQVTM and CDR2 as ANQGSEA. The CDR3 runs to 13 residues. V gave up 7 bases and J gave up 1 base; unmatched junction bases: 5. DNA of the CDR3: TGCAGCGGAGGACAGGGACAGAACACTGAAGCTTTCTTT. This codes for CSGGQGQNTEAFF.

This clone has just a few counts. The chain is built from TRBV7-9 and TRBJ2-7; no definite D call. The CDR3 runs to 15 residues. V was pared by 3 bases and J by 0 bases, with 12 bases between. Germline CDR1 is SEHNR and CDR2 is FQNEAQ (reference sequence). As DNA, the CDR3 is TGTGCCAGCAGCTTGGCTGCGGTCCTCTCCTACGAGCAGTACTTC. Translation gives CASSLAAVLSYEQYF.

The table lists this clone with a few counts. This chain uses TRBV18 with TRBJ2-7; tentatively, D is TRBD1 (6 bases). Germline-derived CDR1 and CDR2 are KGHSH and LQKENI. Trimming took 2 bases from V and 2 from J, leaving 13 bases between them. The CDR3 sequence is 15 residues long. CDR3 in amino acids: CASSPGGTGPYEQYF. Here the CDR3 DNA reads TGTGCCAGCTCACCAGGGGGCACCGGTCCCTACGAGCAGTACTTC.

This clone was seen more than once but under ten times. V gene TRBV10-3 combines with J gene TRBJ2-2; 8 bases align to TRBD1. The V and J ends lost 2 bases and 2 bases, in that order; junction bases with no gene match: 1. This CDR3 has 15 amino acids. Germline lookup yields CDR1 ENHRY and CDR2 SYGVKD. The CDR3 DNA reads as TGTGCCATCAGTGAGGGACAGGGTAACACCGGGGAGCTGTTTTTT. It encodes CAISEGQGNTGELFF.

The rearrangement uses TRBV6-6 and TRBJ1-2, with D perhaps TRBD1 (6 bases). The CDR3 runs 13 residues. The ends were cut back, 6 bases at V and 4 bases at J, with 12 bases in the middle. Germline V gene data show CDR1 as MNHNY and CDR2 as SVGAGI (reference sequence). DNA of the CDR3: TGTGCCAGCAGGCGGACAGCTACCTATGGCTACACCTTC. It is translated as CASRRTATYGYTF.

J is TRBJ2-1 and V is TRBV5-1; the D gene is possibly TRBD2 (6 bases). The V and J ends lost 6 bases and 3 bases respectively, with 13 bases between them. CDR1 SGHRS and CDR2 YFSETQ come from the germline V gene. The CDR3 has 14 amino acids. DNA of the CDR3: TGCGCCAGCACCGCGGGGCGGAGCTACAATGAGCAGTTCTTC. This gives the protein CASTAGRSYNEQFF.